A selection of T cell receptor beta chains follows, all from one sample in a study of shared clonotypes between healthy human individuals. The method was immunoSEQ multiplex PCR; TCRdb's version includes in-frame clones alone and lacks a portion of them. The sample shows about 2.4 million clones, under 95% of them seen only once. Sequenced sample: naive CD4+ T cells from PBMCs. These TCRs come from a man younger than 35 in good health. Some clones in this sample may be carry-over from other donors' samples. Each CDR3 is given with its conserved first and last residue. A D gene is named only where the DNA matches it firmly. Some rows mark clone size as missing; the rest say once, few, many or name a class of expanded clone.

d_call | j_call | v_call | clone_size | cdr3_nt | cdr3_aa
- | TRBJ2-1 | TRBV9 | - | TGTGCCAGCAGCGGTGGTAGCAGCGATGAGCAGTTCTTC | CASSGGSSDEQFF
TRBD1 | TRBJ1-4 | TRBV5-1 | - | TGCGCCAGCCGAGATGACAGGGGTTTTAATGAAAAACTGTTTTTT | CASRDDRGFNEKLFF
- | TRBJ2-3 | TRBV7-2 | few | TGTGCCAGCAGCTTAGGGGGGATCACAGATACGCAGTATTTT | CASSLGGITDTQYF
- | TRBJ1-2 | TRBV10-1 | - | TGCGCCAGCAAGGTGAGGACCTATGGCTACACCTTC | CASKVRTYGYTF
- | TRBJ1-2 | TRBV5-4 | - | TGTGCCAGCAGTCGCGTTGGGATCGATGGGGGCTACACCTTC | CASSRVGIDGGYTF
- | TRBJ1-1 | TRBV4-1 | - | TGCGCCAGCAGCCAAACGGACCAGAACACTGAAGCTTTCTTT | CASSQTDQNTEAFF
TRBD2 | TRBJ2-1 | TRBV14 | - | TGTGCCAGCAGCCCCCTGGGAGCGGGGGGGTACAATGAGCAGTTCTTC | CASSPLGAGGYNEQFF
- | TRBJ1-1 | TRBV18 | - | TGTGCCACCAGCCTCGTAGGGACTGAAGCTTTCTTT | CATSLVGTEAFF
- | TRBJ1-2 | TRBV18 | - | TGTGCCAGCTCACCGGACACCTATGGCTACACCTTC | CASSPDTYGYTF
- | TRBJ2-5 | TRBV7-3 | - | TGTGCCAGCAGCTTAACGGGGCGCTACCAAGAGACCCAGTACTTC | CASSLTGRYQETQYF
- | TRBJ2-2 | TRBV9 | - | TGTGCCAGCAGCCCTTTTTCGGGAGCGAACACCGGGGAGCTGTTTTTT | CASSPFSGANTGELFF
- | TRBJ1-5 | TRBV2 | - | TGTGCCAGCAGGGGGGCGGTGAGCAATCAGCCCCAGCATTTT | CASRGAVSNQPQHF
TRBD2 | TRBJ2-1 | TRBV5-1 | - | TGCGCCAGCAGCTTAAGCGGGAGTCAATACAATGAGCAGTTCTTC | CASSLSGSQYNEQFF
- | TRBJ1-3 | TRBV4-1 | - | TGCGCCAGCAGCCAGGGAACAGGGAGTAGAGTTGGAAACACCATATATTTT | CASSQGTGSRVGNTIYF
TRBD2 | TRBJ2-7 | TRBV6-5 | - | TGTGCCAGCAGTTACCCGGGGCGGGAGAAGCCCGAGCAGTACTTC | CASSYPGREKPEQYF
- | TRBJ1-5 | TRBV28 | - | TGTGCCAGCAGTCAAGGGACATCGGGTCAGCCCCAGCATTTT | CASSQGTSGQPQHF
- | TRBJ2-7 | TRBV15 | - | TGTGCCACCAGCAGAGCCAGGGGAGATAGTTACGAGCAGTACTTC | CATSRARGDSYEQYF
- | TRBJ2-2 | TRBV7-9 | - | TGTGCCAGCAGCTTTTCAGCAGGGGGGGAGCTGTTTTTT | CASSFSAGGELFF
TRBD2 | TRBJ2-1 | TRBV30 | - | TGTGCCCAAACTCGTAGCGGGCTGTGGGGGGAGCAGTTCTTC | CAQTRSGLWGEQFF
- | TRBJ1-3 | TRBV7-8 | - | TGTGCCAGCAGTAGGGGGGGTTCTGGAAACACCATATATTTT | CASSRGGSGNTIYF
- | TRBJ1-1 | TRBV28 | - | TGTGCCAGCAGTTTAGCGGGGGGACACGGGAACACTGAAGCTTTCTTT | CASSLAGGHGNTEAFF
- | TRBJ2-3 | TRBV27 | - | TGTGCCAGCAGTTCCCAACCGACAGGTTATAGCACAGATACGCAGTATTTT | CASSSQPTGYSTDTQYF
TRBD1 | TRBJ1-2 | TRBV27 | - | TGTGCCAGCAGTCCGGGCAGGGGGACCTATGGCTACACCTTC | CASSPGRGTYGYTF
- | TRBJ1-5 | TRBV30 | - | TGTGCCTGGAGTGTAGGGGGTAGCAATCAGCCCCAGCATTTT | CAWSVGGSNQPQHF
- | TRBJ2-2 | TRBV7-8 | - | TGTGCCAGCCTGCCAAGTGCGAACACCGGGGAGCTGTTTTTT | CASLPSANTGELFF
TRBD2 | TRBJ2-7 | TRBV7-9 | - | TGTGCCAGCAGCACTCGGACTAGCGGCGTACCCGAAAAATTCTACGAGCAGTACTTC | CASSTRTSGVPEKFYEQYF
- | TRBJ1-5 | TRBV6-1 | - | TGTGCCAGCAGTGAAGCAGGCGGCAATCAGCCCCAGCATTTT | CASSEAGGNQPQHF
- | TRBJ2-7 | TRBV6-1 | - | TGTGCCAGCAGTGATAGTTCGAGGGTCTACGAGCAGTACTTC | CASSDSSRVYEQYF
TRBD2 | TRBJ2-1 | TRBV27 | - | TGTGCCACCAAATCATGGGGCGGGAGCTCCTACAATGAGCAGTTCTTC | CATKSWGGSSYNEQFF
- | TRBJ2-3 | TRBV29-1 | - | TGCAGCGTTGAAGACAGGGCCCAAGATACGCAGTATTTT | CSVEDRAQDTQYF